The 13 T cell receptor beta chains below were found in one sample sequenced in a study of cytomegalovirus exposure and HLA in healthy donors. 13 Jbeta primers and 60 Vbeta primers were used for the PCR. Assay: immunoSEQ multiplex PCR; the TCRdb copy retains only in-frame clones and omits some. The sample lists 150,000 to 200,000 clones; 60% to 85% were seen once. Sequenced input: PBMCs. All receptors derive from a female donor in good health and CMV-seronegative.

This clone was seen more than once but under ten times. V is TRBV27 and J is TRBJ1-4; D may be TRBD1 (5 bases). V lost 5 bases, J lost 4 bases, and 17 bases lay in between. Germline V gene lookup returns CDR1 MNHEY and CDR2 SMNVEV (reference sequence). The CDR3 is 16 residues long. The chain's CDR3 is CASSTSQGAYNEKLFF. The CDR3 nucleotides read TGTGCCAGCAGTACATCCCAGGGTGCCTATAATGAAAAACTGTTTTTT.

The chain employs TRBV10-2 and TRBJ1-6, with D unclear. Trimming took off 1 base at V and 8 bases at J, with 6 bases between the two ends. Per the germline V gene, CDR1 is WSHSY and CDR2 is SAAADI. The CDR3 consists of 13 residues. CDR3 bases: TGCGCCAGCAGTGAGTGGAGGGATTCACCCCTCCACTTT. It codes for CASSEWRDSPLHF.

The CDR3 reads CASSRTSVADTQYF. As DNA, the CDR3 is TGCGCCAGCAGCAGGACTAGCGTGGCAGATACGCAGTATTTT. The V gene is TRBV5-1, the J gene TRBJ2-3, with 9 bases identical to TRBD2. Germline CDR1 is SGHRS and CDR2 is YFSETQ. This CDR3 has 14 residues. The V and J ends lost 4 bases and 4 bases, in that order; junction bases with no gene match: 4.

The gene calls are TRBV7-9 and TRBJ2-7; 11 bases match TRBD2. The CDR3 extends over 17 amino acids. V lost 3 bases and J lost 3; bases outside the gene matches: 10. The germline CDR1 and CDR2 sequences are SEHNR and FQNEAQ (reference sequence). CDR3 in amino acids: CASSFGLAGGPFYEQYF. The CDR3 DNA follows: TGTGCCAGCAGCTTCGGGTTAGCGGGGGGGCCTTTCTACGAGCAGTACTTC.

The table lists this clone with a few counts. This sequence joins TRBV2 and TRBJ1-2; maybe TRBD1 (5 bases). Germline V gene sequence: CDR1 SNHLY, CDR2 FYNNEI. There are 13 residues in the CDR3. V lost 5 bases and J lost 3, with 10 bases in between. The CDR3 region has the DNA TGTGCCAGCAGTCTCAGGGTGGACTATGGCTACACCTTC. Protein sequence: CASSLRVDYGYTF.

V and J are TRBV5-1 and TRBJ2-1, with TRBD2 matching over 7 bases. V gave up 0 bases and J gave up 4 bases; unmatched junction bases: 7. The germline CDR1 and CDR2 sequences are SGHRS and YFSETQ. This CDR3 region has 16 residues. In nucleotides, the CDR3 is TGCGCCAGCAGCTTGGAAGGCGGGAGCATTTACAATGAGCAGTTCTTC. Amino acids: CASSLEGGSIYNEQFF.

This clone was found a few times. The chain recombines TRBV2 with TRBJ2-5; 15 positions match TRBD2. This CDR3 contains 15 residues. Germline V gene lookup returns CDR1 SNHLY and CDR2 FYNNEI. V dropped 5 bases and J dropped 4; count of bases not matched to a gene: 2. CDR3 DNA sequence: TGTGCCAGCAGTCGGACTAGCGGGGGGGTAGAGACCCAGTACTTC. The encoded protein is CASSRTSGGVETQYF. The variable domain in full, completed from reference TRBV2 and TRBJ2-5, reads EPEVTQTPSHQVTQMGQEVILRCVPISNHLYFYWYRQILGQKVEFLVSFYNNEISEKSEIFDDQFSVERPDGSNFTLKIRSTKLEDSAMYFCASSRTSGGVETQYFGPGTRLLVL.

Here the CDR3 DNA reads TGCAGCGTTGCTCCCTCGACCGGGAATTTAGGCTCTGGGGCCAACGTCCTGACTTTC. As protein: CSVAPSTGNLGSGANVLTF. The chain is built from TRBV29-1 and TRBJ2-6; D perhaps matches TRBD2 (5 bases). The CDR3 is made up of 19 amino acids. The ends were cut back, 4 bases at V and 0 bases at J, with 22 bases in the middle. Germline loops: CDR1 SQVTM, CDR2 ANQGSEA.

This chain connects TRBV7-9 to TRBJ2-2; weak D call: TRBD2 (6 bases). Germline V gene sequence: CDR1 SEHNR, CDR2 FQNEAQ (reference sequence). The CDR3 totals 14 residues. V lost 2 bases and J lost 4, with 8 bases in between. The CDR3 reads CASSLLAPTGELFF. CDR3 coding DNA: TGTGCCAGCAGCTTACTAGCGCCCACCGGGGAGCTGTTTTTT.

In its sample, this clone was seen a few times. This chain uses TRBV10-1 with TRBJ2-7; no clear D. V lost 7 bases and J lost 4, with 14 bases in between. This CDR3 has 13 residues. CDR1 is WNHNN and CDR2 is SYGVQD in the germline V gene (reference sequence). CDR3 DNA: TGCGCCAGCAATCGCCCCCGAACATACGAGCAGTACTTC. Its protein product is CASNRPRTYEQYF.

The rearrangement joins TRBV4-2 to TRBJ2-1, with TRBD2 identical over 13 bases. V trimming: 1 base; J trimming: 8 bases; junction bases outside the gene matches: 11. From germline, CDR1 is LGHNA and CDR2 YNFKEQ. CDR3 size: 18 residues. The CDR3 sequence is CASSQVRVGTSGMYEQFF. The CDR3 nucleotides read TGTGCCAGCAGCCAAGTTCGGGTGGGGACTAGCGGGATGTATGAGCAGTTCTTC.

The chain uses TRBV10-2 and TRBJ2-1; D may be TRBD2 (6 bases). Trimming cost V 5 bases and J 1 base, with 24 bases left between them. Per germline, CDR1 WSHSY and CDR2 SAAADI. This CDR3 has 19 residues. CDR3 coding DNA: TGCGCCAGCAGTCCCGCCCATTTATCGCGGGAAGGGTCCTACAATGAGCAGTTCTTC. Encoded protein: CASSPAHLSREGSYNEQFF.

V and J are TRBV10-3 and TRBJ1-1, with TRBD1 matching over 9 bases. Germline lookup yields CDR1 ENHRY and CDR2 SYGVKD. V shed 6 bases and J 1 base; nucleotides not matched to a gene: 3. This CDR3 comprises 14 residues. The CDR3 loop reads CAIRTTGGNTEAFF. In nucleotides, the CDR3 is TGTGCCATCAGAACGACAGGGGGGAACACTGAAGCTTTCTTT.